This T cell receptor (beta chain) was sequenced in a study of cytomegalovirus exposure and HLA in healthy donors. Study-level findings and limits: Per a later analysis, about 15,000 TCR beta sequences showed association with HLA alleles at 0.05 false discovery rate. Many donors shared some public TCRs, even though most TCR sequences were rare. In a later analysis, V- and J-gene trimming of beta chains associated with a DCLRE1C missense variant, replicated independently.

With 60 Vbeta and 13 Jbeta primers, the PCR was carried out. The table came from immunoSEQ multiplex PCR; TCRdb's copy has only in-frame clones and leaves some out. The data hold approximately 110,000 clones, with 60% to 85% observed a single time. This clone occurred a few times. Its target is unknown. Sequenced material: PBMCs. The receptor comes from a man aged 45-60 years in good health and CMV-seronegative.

In DNA form, the CDR3 reads TGCGCCAGCAGAGACAGTTGGAATGATAATTCACCCCTCCACTTT. The encoded protein is CASRDSWNDNSPLHF. V gene TRBV5-1 combines with J gene TRBJ1-6, with D maybe TRBD1 (5 bases). Germline V gene sequence: CDR1 SGHRS, CDR2 YFSETQ. The CDR3 length is 15 residues. V was trimmed by 5 bases and J by 5 bases, leaving 14 bases between them.